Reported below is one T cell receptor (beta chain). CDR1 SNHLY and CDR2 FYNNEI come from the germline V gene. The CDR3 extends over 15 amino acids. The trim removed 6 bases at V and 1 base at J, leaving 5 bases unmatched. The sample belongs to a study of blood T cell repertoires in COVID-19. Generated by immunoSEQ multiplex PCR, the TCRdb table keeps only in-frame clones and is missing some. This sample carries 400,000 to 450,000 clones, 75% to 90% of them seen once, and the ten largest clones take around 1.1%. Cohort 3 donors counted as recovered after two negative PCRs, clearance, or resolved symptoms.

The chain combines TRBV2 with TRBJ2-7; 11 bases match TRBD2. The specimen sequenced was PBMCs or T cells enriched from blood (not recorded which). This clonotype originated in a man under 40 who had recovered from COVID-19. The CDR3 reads CASRATSGTSYEQYF. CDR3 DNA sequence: TGTGCCAGCAGAGCGACTAGCGGGACTTCCTACGAGCAGTACTTC. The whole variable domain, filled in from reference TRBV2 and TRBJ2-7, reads EPEVTQTPSHQVTQMGQEVILRCVPISNHLYFYWYRQILGQKVEFLVSFYNNEISEKSEIFDDQFSVERPDGSNFTLKIRSTKLEDSAMYFCASRATSGTSYEQYFGPGTRLTVT.